The 12 T cell receptor beta chains in this list originate from one sample, sequenced in a study of cytomegalovirus exposure and HLA in healthy donors. The method was immunoSEQ multiplex PCR; TCRdb's version includes in-frame clones alone and lacks a portion of them. This table holds some 250,000 clones, around 90% found once. Source material: PBMCs. Receptors originate from a young woman in good health and CMV-seronegative.

The gene calls are TRBV20-1 and TRBJ2-5; D ambiguous. V dropped 6 bases and J dropped 6 bases, with 8 bases sitting between them. Germline assignment: CDR1 DFQATT and CDR2 SNEGSKA (reference sequence). This CDR3 is 10 amino acids long. The CDR3 loop reads CSAWRQTQYF. The CDR3 nucleotides read TGCAGTGCATGGCGGCAGACCCAGTACTTC.

The rearrangement links TRBV27 to TRBJ2-1; D is perhaps TRBD2 (5 bases). Germline CDR1 reads MNHEY; CDR2 reads SMNVEV (reference sequence). The V end lost 6 bases, the J end lost 9 bases, and 18 bases lay between the germline ends. The CDR3 extends over 14 amino acids. CDR3 nucleotide sequence: TGTGCCAGCAGCCAAGGACTGGAAGGAGCTGAGCAGTTCTTC. Protein sequence: CASSQGLEGAEQFF.

This chain uses TRBV29-1 with TRBJ1-2; a possible D gene is TRBD1 (6 bases). The CDR3 spans 12 residues. The germline V and J ends were trimmed by 6 bases and 0 bases, with 8 bases remaining between them. Germline CDR1 is SQVTM and CDR2 is ANQGSEA. Here the CDR3 reads CSVGTSNYGYTF. Written as DNA, the CDR3 is TGCAGCGTGGGGACATCTAACTATGGCTACACCTTC. Full variable domain (remainder filled in from reference TRBV29-1 and TRBJ1-2): SAVISQKPSRDICQRGTSLTIQCQVDSQVTMMFWYRQQPGQSLTLIATANQGSEATYESGFVIDKFPISRPNLTFSTLTVSNMSPEDSSIYLCSVGTSNYGYTFGSGTRLTVV.

The gene calls are TRBV5-1 and TRBJ1-1; D unresolved. The ends were cut back, 1 base at V and 0 bases at J, with 7 bases in the middle. Germline CDR1 and CDR2: SGHRS and YFSETQ. CDR3 length: 14 residues. The CDR3 DNA follows: TGCGCCAGCAGCTTGACAGTCATGAACACTGAAGCTTTCTTT. Protein: CASSLTVMNTEAFF. The full variable domain, in which reference TRBV5-1 and TRBJ1-1 provide the parts outside the CDR3, is KAGVTQTPRYLIKTRGQQVTLSCSPISGHRSVSWYQQTPGQGLQFLFEYFSETQRNKGNFPGRFSGRQFSNSRSEMNVSTLELGDSALYLCASSLTVMNTEAFFGQGTRLTVV.

The chain couples TRBV19 to TRBJ2-7; D gene ambiguous. Trimming cost V 3 bases and J 0 bases, with 6 bases left between them. Germline CDR1 LNHDA, CDR2 SQIVND (reference sequence). The CDR3 consists of 13 residues. The CDR3 DNA reads TGTGCCAGTAGTATGGCCAACTCCTACGAGCAGTACTTC. Residues: CASSMANSYEQYF.

This chain joins TRBV5-1 and TRBJ2-3; 7 nucleotides align to TRBD1. The CDR3 covers 13 residues. With V trimmed by 4 bases and J by 5 bases, 4 bases remained unmatched. CDR1 and CDR2 (germline): SGHRS, YFSETQ. CDR3 sequence: CASSVQGVDTQYF. CDR3 nucleotides: TGCGCCAGCAGCGTGCAGGGGGTAGATACGCAGTATTTT.

The chain employs TRBV2 and TRBJ2-1; TRBD2 aligns across 9 bases. Germline V lookup: CDR1 SNHLY, CDR2 FYNNEI. With V trimmed by 2 bases and J by 4 bases, 6 bases remained unmatched. The CDR3 contains 16 residues. The CDR3 sequence is CASSELAGRLYNEQFF. The CDR3 bases are TGTGCCAGCAGTGAACTAGCGGGGAGACTATACAATGAGCAGTTCTTC.

The V call is TRBV29-1, the J call TRBJ2-2, with 7 bases that match TRBD1. The CDR3 has 15 residues. Germline CDR1 reads SQVTM; CDR2 reads ANQGSEA. Germline trimming cut 5 bases from V and 1 base from J; bases unmatched to any gene: 7. The CDR3 loop is CSVSRDSLNTGELFF. The CDR3 bases are TGCAGCGTTTCCCGGGACAGCCTGAACACCGGGGAGCTGTTTTTT.

The chain links TRBV25-1 to TRBJ2-7, with D possibly TRBD1 on 6 matching bases. The CDR3 spans 12 residues. The germline V and J ends were trimmed by 4 bases and 6 bases, with 10 bases remaining between them. Per the germline V gene, CDR1 is MGHDK and CDR2 is SYGVNS. CDR3 nucleotide sequence: TGTGCCAGCAGTGGAGGGACAAGCGAGCAGTACTTC. The encoded protein is CASSGGTSEQYF.

The chain couples TRBV29-1 to TRBJ2-2; D is ambiguous. CDR1 and CDR2 from the germline V gene are SQVTM and ANQGSEA. With 3 bases removed from V and 3 bases from J, the gap between germline ends came to 5 bases. The CDR3 length is 12 residues. The CDR3 protein is CSVDPDTGELFF. For the CDR3, the DNA is TGCAGCGTTGACCCTGACACCGGGGAGCTGTTTTTT.

This chain joins TRBV18 and TRBJ1-5, with D unresolved. The CDR3 spans 13 residues. Trimming took 2 bases from V and 4 from J, leaving 6 bases between them. Germline V lookup: CDR1 KGHSH, CDR2 LQKENI. CDR3 in DNA: TGTGCCAGCTCACCAATGGAGAATCAGCCCCAGCATTTT. It encodes CASSPMENQPQHF.

This sequence joins TRBV7-3 and TRBJ2-3, with 11 bases identical to TRBD2. V lost 1 base and J lost 6; bases outside the gene matches: 3. The CDR3 sequence is 15 residues long. Germline V gene sequence: CDR1 SGHTA, CDR2 FQGTGA. DNA of the CDR3: TGTGCCAGCAGCTTAAATCTAGCGGGGGGTGATACGCAGTATTTT. Its translation: CASSLNLAGGDTQYF.